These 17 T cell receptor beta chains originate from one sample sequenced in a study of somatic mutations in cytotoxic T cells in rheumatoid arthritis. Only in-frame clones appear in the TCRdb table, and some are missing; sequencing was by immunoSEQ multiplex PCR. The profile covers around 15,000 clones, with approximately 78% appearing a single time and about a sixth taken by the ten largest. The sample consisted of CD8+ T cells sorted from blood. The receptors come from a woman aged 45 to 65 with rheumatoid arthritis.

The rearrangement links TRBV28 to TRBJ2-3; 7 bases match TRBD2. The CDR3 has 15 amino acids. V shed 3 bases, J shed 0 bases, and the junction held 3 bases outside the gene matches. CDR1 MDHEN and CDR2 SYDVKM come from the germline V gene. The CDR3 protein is CASSLAGVSTDTQYF. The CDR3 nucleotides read TGTGCCAGCAGTTTGGCGGGAGTGAGCACAGATACGCAGTATTTT.

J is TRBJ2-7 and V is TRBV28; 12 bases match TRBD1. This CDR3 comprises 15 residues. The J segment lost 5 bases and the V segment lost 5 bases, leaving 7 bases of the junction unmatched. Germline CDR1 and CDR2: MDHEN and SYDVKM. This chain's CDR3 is CASSEFRDRGHEQYF. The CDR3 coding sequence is TGTGCCAGCAGTGAATTCCGGGACAGGGGGCACGAGCAGTACTTC.

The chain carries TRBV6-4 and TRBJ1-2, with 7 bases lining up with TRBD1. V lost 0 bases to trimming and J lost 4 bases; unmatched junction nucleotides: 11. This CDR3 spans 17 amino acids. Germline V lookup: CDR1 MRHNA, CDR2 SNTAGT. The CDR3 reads CASSDSPQGPFGYGYTF. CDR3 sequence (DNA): TGTGCCAGCAGTGACTCCCCACAGGGGCCGTTTGGCTATGGCTACACCTTC.

The CDR3 DNA reads as TGTGCCAGCAGCTCGGGAGGGGGAGGTTATGAGCAGTTCTTC. It translates to CASSSGGGGYEQFF. The V and J genes are TRBV7-2 and TRBJ2-1; 8 nucleotides match TRBD2. Looked up from germline, CDR1 is SGHTA and CDR2 is FQGNSA. The CDR3 has 14 amino acids. Trimming removed 4 bases from V and 8 bases from J; junction bases left unmatched: 7.

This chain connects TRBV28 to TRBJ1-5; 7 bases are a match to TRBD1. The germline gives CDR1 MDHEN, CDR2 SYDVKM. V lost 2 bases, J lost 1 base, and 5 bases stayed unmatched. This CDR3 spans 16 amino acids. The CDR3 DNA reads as TGTGCCAGCAGTTTAGGCCCGGGACAGAGCAATCAGCCCCAGCATTTT. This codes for CASSLGPGQSNQPQHF.

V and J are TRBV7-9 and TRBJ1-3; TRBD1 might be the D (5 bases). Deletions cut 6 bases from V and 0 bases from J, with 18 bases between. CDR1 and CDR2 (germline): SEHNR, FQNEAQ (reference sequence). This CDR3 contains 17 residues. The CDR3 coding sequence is TGTGCCAGCAGGTTCGGGGACGCTCCGTTCTCTGGAAACACCATATATTTT. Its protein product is CASRFGDAPFSGNTIYF.

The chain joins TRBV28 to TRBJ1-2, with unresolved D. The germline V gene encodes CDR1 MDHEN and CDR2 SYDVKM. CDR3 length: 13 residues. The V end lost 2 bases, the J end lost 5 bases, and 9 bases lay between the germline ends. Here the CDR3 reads CASSLTLMYGYTF. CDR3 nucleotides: TGTGCCAGCAGTTTAACCCTGATGTATGGCTACACCTTC.

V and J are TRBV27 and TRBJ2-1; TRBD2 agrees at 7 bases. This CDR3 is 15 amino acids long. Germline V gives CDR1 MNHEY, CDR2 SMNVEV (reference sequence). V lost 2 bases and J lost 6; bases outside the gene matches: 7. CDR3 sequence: CASSLLAEAINEQFF. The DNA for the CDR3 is TGTGCCAGCAGTTTACTAGCGGAGGCTATCAATGAGCAGTTCTTC.

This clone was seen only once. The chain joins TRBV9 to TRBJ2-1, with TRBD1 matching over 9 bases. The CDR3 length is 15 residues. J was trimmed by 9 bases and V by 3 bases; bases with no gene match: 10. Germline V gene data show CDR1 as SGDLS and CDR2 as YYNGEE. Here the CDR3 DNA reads TGTGCCAGCAGCGATCCCGGGACAGGGTCGGGTGAGCAGTTCTTC. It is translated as CASSDPGTGSGEQFF.

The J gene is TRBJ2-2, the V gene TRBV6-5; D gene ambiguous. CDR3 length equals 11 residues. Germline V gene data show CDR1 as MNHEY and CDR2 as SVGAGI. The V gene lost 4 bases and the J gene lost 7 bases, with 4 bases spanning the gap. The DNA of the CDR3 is TGTGCCAGCAGTTCGCACGGGGAGCTGTTTTTT. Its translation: CASSSHGELFF.

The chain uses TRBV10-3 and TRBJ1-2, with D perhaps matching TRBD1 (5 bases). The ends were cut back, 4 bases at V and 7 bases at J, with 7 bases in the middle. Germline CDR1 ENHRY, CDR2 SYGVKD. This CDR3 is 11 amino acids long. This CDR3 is CAISGGSGYTF. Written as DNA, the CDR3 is TGTGCCATCAGTGGGGGGAGTGGCTACACCTTC.

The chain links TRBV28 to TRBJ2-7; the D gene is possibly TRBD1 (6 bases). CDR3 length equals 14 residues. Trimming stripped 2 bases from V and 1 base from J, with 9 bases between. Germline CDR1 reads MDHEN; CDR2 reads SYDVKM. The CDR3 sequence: CASSLLDRSYEQYF. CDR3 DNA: TGTGCCAGCAGTTTACTAGACAGGTCCTACGAGCAGTACTTC.

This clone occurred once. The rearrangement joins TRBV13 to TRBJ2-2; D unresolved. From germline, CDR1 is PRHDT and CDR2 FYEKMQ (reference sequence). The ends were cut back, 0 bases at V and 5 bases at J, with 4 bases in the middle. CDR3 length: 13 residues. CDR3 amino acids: CASSLGRTGELFF. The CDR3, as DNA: TGTGCCAGCAGCTTAGGTCGAACCGGGGAGCTGTTTTTT.

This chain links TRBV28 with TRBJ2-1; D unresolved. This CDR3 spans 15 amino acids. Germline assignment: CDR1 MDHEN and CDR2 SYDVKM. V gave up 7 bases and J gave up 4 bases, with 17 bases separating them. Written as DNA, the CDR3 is TGTGCCAGCAATCTCGGGCTATCAGCATACAATGAGCAGTTCTTC. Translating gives CASNLGLSAYNEQFF.

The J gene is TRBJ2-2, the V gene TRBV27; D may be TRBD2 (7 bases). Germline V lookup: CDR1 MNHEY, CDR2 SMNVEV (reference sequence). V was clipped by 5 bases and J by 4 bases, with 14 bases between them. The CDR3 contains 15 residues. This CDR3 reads CASSPTRGATGELFF. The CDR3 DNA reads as TGTGCCAGCAGTCCCACCCGGGGGGCCACCGGGGAGCTGTTTTTT.

In nucleotides, the CDR3 is TGTGCCAGCAGCCAAGGGGGAGGAGAGACAGGGGATACGAAGAGCAATCAGCCCCAGCATTTT. Translating gives CASSQGGGETGDTKSNQPQHF. This chain connects TRBV4-2 to TRBJ1-5, with TRBD1 matching over 8 bases. V gave up 1 base and J gave up 1 base; unmatched junction bases: 18. The CDR3 sequence is 21 residues long. Germline assignment: CDR1 LGHNA and CDR2 YNFKEQ.

CDR3 DNA: TGTGCCAGCAGCTCCACAGGGGACAATGAGCAGTTCTTC. It translates to CASSSTGDNEQFF. This chain connects TRBV7-9 to TRBJ2-1; 7 bases are a match to TRBD1. CDR3 length: 13 amino acids. Germline V CDR1 and CDR2: SEHNR, FQNEAQ (reference sequence). V trimming: 4 bases; J trimming: 5 bases; junction bases outside the gene matches: 2.